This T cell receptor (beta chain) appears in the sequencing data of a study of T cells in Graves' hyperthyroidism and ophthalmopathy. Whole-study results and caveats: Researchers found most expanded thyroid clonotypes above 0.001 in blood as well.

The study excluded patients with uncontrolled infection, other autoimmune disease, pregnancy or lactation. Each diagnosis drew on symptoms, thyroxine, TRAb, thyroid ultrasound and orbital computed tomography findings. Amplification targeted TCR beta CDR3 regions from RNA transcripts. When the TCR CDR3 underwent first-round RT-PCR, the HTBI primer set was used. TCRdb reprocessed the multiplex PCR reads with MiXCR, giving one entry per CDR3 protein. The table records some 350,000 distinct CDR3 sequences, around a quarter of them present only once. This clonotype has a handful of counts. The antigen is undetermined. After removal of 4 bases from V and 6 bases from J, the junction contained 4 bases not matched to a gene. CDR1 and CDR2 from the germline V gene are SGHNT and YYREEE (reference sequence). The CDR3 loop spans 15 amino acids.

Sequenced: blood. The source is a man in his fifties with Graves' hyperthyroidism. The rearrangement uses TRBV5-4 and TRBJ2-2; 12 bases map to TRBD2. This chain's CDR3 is CASSRTSGIAGELFF. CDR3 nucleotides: TGTGCCAGCAGCCGGACTAGCGGGATAGCCGGGGAGCTGTTTTTT.